Listed below are T cell receptor beta chains from one sample, sequenced in a study of glioma-infiltrating T cells after dendritic cell vaccination. Profiled with immunoSEQ multiplex PCR; TCRdb holds only in-frame clones, not every one. The sample has about 65,000 clones, around nine tenths seen once. The sequences come from blood, collected after dendritic cell vaccination. These receptor sequences come from a human donor with glioblastoma. Each CDR3 is given with its conserved first and last residue. Fields, in order: V gene, clone size, J gene, D gene, CDR3 protein, CDR3 DNA. The D gene is left open where the match is weak. Not every row has a clone size; where given, it reads once, few, many or a size class.

v_call: TRBV6-5
clone_size: -
j_call: TRBJ2-7
d_call: TRBD2
cdr3_aa: CASSSLTSGSYEQYF
cdr3_nt: TGTGCCAGCAGTTCCCTAACTAGCGGGAGCTACGAGCAGTACTTC

v_call: TRBV15
clone_size: -
j_call: TRBJ2-7
d_call: -
cdr3_aa: CATSREGQSYYEQYF
cdr3_nt: TGTGCCACCAGCAGAGAGGGACAATCCTACTACGAGCAGTACTTC

v_call: TRBV7-2
clone_size: -
j_call: TRBJ1-4
d_call: -
cdr3_aa: CASSLRVTRRPNEKLFF
cdr3_nt: TGTGCCAGCAGCTTGAGGGTGACGAGGAGGCCTAATGAAAAACTGTTTTTT

v_call: TRBV9
clone_size: -
j_call: TRBJ2-1
d_call: TRBD2
cdr3_aa: CASSVEAGSSYNEQFF
cdr3_nt: TGTGCCAGCAGCGTAGAAGCGGGGAGCTCCTACAATGAGCAGTTCTTC

v_call: TRBV14
clone_size: -
j_call: TRBJ1-2
d_call: TRBD1
cdr3_aa: CASSLSGTGFYGYTF
cdr3_nt: TGTGCCAGCAGTCTCTCCGGGACAGGCTTTTATGGCTACACCTTC

v_call: TRBV7-9
clone_size: -
j_call: TRBJ2-7
d_call: -
cdr3_aa: CASSPAGSYEQYF
cdr3_nt: TGTGCCAGCAGCCCTGCAGGCTCCTACGAGCAGTACTTC

v_call: TRBV27
clone_size: -
j_call: TRBJ2-3
d_call: -
cdr3_aa: CASSLQGFRSDTQYF
cdr3_nt: TGTGCCAGCAGTTTGCAGGGGTTCAGGTCAGATACGCAGTATTTT

v_call: TRBV19
clone_size: -
j_call: TRBJ1-2
d_call: TRBD1
cdr3_aa: CASSMDEGQFYGYTF
cdr3_nt: TGTGCCAGTAGTATGGACGAGGGACAGTTCTATGGCTACACCTTC

v_call: TRBV6-5
clone_size: once
j_call: TRBJ1-1
d_call: -
cdr3_aa: CASSPGKNTEAFF
cdr3_nt: TGTGCCAGCAGCCCCGGGAAGAACACTGAAGCTTTCTTT

v_call: TRBV10-3
clone_size: -
j_call: TRBJ2-1
d_call: TRBD1
cdr3_aa: CAINRGPGDNEQFF
cdr3_nt: TGTGCCATCAACAGGGGCCCCGGAGACAATGAGCAGTTCTTC

v_call: TRBV18
clone_size: -
j_call: TRBJ1-2
d_call: -
cdr3_aa: CASPSAGYGYTF
cdr3_nt: TGTGCCAGCCCTTCGGCGGGCTATGGCTACACCTTC

v_call: TRBV5-4
clone_size: -
j_call: TRBJ1-1
d_call: -
cdr3_aa: CASSLQGNTEAFF
cdr3_nt: TGTGCCAGCAGCTTACAGGGGAACACTGAAGCTTTCTTT

v_call: TRBV19
clone_size: -
j_call: TRBJ2-1
d_call: TRBD2
cdr3_aa: CANKWPRRPTSGGANYNEQFF
cdr3_nt: TGTGCCAACAAATGGCCCCGTCGACCGACTAGCGGGGGGGCTAACTACAATGAGCAGTTCTTC

v_call: TRBV9
clone_size: -
j_call: TRBJ1-5
d_call: -
cdr3_aa: CASSVGVGGMGSNQPQHF
cdr3_nt: TGTGCCAGCAGCGTAGGTGTGGGGGGGATGGGGAGCAATCAGCCCCAGCATTTT

v_call: TRBV11-3
clone_size: -
j_call: TRBJ2-1
d_call: TRBD1
cdr3_aa: CASSLTGVGTNEQFF
cdr3_nt: TGTGCCAGCAGCCTTACAGGGGTCGGCACTAATGAGCAGTTCTTC

v_call: TRBV5-6
clone_size: -
j_call: TRBJ2-7
d_call: TRBD1
cdr3_aa: CASNIRGTGVYEQYF
cdr3_nt: TGTGCCAGCAATATCCGAGGGACAGGGGTATACGAGCAGTACTTC

v_call: TRBV18
clone_size: -
j_call: TRBJ2-1
d_call: TRBD1
cdr3_aa: CASSPGRGSYNEQFF
cdr3_nt: TGTGCCAGCTCACCAGGCAGGGGGTCCTACAATGAGCAGTTCTTC

v_call: TRBV11-3
clone_size: -
j_call: TRBJ1-1
d_call: -
cdr3_aa: CASSLDEISSVTEAFF
cdr3_nt: TGTGCCAGCAGCTTAGACGAAATTTCTAGCGTAACTGAAGCTTTCTTT

v_call: TRBV19
clone_size: -
j_call: TRBJ2-1
d_call: TRBD2
cdr3_aa: CASAGLAGGPGNEQFF
cdr3_nt: TGTGCCAGCGCGGGACTAGCGGGAGGGCCCGGTAATGAGCAGTTCTTC

v_call: TRBV5-1
clone_size: -
j_call: TRBJ2-1
d_call: -
cdr3_aa: CASSRDFVYEQFF
cdr3_nt: TGCGCCAGCAGCCGGGACTTTGTGTATGAGCAGTTCTTC

v_call: TRBV30
clone_size: -
j_call: TRBJ1-4
d_call: -
cdr3_aa: CAWSVLPLAGYNEKLFF
cdr3_nt: TGTGCCTGGAGTGTCCTACCTCTCGCAGGCTATAATGAAAAACTGTTTTTT

v_call: TRBV7-9
clone_size: -
j_call: TRBJ2-7
d_call: -
cdr3_aa: CASSFRDSTYEQYF
cdr3_nt: TGTGCCAGCAGCTTTAGGGACTCTACCTACGAGCAGTACTTC

v_call: TRBV21-1
clone_size: -
j_call: TRBJ1-3
d_call: -
cdr3_aa: CASSKRSAVTGKSGNTIYF
cdr3_nt: TGTGCCAGCAGCAAAAGATCGGCCGTGACAGGGAAGTCTGGAAACACCATATATTTT

v_call: TRBV7-9
clone_size: -
j_call: TRBJ1-5
d_call: TRBD1
cdr3_aa: CASSQGQGIQPQHF
cdr3_nt: TGTGCCAGCAGCCAAGGACAGGGGATTCAGCCCCAGCATTTT

v_call: TRBV2
clone_size: -
j_call: TRBJ1-1
d_call: TRBD1
cdr3_aa: CASSDRGEAFF
cdr3_nt: TGTGCCAGCAGTGACAGGGGGGAGGCTTTCTTT

v_call: TRBV19
clone_size: -
j_call: TRBJ2-1
d_call: -
cdr3_aa: CASSIGAYSYNEQFF
cdr3_nt: TGTGCCAGTAGTATTGGGGCATACTCCTACAATGAGCAGTTCTTC

v_call: TRBV14
clone_size: -
j_call: TRBJ2-7
d_call: -
cdr3_aa: CASSFGETPYEQYF
cdr3_nt: TGTGCCAGCAGCTTCGGAGAAACCCCCTACGAGCAGTACTTC

v_call: TRBV5-1
clone_size: -
j_call: TRBJ2-7
d_call: TRBD2
cdr3_aa: CASSLAGGGNYEQYF
cdr3_nt: TGCGCCAGCAGCTTGGCTGGCGGGGGGAACTACGAGCAGTACTTC

v_call: TRBV19
clone_size: -
j_call: TRBJ2-2
d_call: TRBD2
cdr3_aa: CASSIVGGSITGELFF
cdr3_nt: TGTGCCAGTAGTATAGTGGGCGGGAGTATAACCGGGGAGCTGTTTTTT

v_call: TRBV5-5
clone_size: -
j_call: TRBJ1-1
d_call: TRBD1
cdr3_aa: CASSWDSRNTEAFF
cdr3_nt: TGTGCCAGCAGCTGGGACAGCCGGAACACTGAAGCTTTCTTT

v_call: TRBV2
clone_size: -
j_call: TRBJ1-2
d_call: -
cdr3_aa: CASTDSNYGYTF
cdr3_nt: TGTGCCAGCACCGACAGTAACTATGGCTACACCTTC

v_call: TRBV9
clone_size: -
j_call: TRBJ2-3
d_call: -
cdr3_aa: CASSQGTTLYTDTQYF
cdr3_nt: TGTGCCAGCAGCCAGGGGACTACCCTCTACACAGATACGCAGTATTTT

v_call: TRBV9
clone_size: -
j_call: TRBJ2-5
d_call: TRBD2
cdr3_aa: CASSVGASGGHRETQYF
cdr3_nt: TGTGCCAGCAGCGTAGGTGCTAGCGGGGGGCATAGAGAGACCCAGTACTTC

v_call: TRBV30
clone_size: -
j_call: TRBJ2-1
d_call: -
cdr3_aa: CAWSVARGRNEQFF
cdr3_nt: TGTGCCTGGAGTGTAGCCAGGGGTCGCAATGAGCAGTTCTTC

v_call: TRBV7-2
clone_size: -
j_call: TRBJ2-1
d_call: TRBD2
cdr3_aa: CASSPEVAGKNEQFF
cdr3_nt: TGTGCCAGCAGCCCAGAGGTAGCGGGAAAGAATGAGCAGTTCTTC

v_call: TRBV9
clone_size: once
j_call: TRBJ2-1
d_call: -
cdr3_aa: CASSESSYNEQFF
cdr3_nt: TGTGCCAGCAGCGAGAGCTCCTACAATGAGCAGTTCTTC

v_call: TRBV6-5
clone_size: few
j_call: TRBJ2-7
d_call: TRBD1
cdr3_aa: CASSYSGTVSYEQYF
cdr3_nt: TGTGCCAGCAGTTACTCCGGGACAGTCTCCTACGAGCAGTACTTC

v_call: TRBV4-2
clone_size: -
j_call: TRBJ2-7
d_call: TRBD1
cdr3_aa: CASSPGQGTYEQYF
cdr3_nt: TGTGCCAGCAGCCCGGGACAGGGGACTTACGAGCAGTACTTC

v_call: TRBV10-3
clone_size: once
j_call: TRBJ2-7
d_call: TRBD2
cdr3_aa: CAITGGVAGGQYYEQYF
cdr3_nt: TGTGCCATCACCGGAGGTGTAGCGGGGGGCCAGTACTACGAGCAGTACTTC

v_call: TRBV14
clone_size: -
j_call: TRBJ2-5
d_call: TRBD1
cdr3_aa: CASSRQGAPGETQYF
cdr3_nt: TGTGCCAGCAGTCGACAGGGGGCGCCCGGGGAGACCCAGTACTTC

v_call: TRBV9
clone_size: -
j_call: TRBJ2-7
d_call: -
cdr3_aa: CASSVDVGDEQYF
cdr3_nt: TGTGCCAGCAGCGTAGATGTGGGCGACGAGCAGTACTTC

v_call: TRBV27
clone_size: once
j_call: TRBJ2-1
d_call: -
cdr3_aa: CASSPRVARKNEQFF
cdr3_nt: TGTGCCAGCAGCCCCCGAGTAGCGCGAAAGAATGAGCAGTTCTTC

v_call: TRBV19
clone_size: -
j_call: TRBJ1-2
d_call: -
cdr3_aa: CASKGVPNYGYTF
cdr3_nt: TGTGCCAGTAAGGGGGTTCCTAACTATGGCTACACCTTC

v_call: TRBV7-9
clone_size: -
j_call: TRBJ1-2
d_call: -
cdr3_aa: CASSLAGGGYTF
cdr3_nt: TGTGCCAGCAGCTTAGCGGGGGGTGGCTACACCTTC

v_call: TRBV7-2
clone_size: -
j_call: TRBJ2-7
d_call: TRBD1
cdr3_aa: CASSQTKGAPYEQYF
cdr3_nt: TGTGCCAGCAGCCAGACGAAGGGGGCGCCGTACGAGCAGTACTTC